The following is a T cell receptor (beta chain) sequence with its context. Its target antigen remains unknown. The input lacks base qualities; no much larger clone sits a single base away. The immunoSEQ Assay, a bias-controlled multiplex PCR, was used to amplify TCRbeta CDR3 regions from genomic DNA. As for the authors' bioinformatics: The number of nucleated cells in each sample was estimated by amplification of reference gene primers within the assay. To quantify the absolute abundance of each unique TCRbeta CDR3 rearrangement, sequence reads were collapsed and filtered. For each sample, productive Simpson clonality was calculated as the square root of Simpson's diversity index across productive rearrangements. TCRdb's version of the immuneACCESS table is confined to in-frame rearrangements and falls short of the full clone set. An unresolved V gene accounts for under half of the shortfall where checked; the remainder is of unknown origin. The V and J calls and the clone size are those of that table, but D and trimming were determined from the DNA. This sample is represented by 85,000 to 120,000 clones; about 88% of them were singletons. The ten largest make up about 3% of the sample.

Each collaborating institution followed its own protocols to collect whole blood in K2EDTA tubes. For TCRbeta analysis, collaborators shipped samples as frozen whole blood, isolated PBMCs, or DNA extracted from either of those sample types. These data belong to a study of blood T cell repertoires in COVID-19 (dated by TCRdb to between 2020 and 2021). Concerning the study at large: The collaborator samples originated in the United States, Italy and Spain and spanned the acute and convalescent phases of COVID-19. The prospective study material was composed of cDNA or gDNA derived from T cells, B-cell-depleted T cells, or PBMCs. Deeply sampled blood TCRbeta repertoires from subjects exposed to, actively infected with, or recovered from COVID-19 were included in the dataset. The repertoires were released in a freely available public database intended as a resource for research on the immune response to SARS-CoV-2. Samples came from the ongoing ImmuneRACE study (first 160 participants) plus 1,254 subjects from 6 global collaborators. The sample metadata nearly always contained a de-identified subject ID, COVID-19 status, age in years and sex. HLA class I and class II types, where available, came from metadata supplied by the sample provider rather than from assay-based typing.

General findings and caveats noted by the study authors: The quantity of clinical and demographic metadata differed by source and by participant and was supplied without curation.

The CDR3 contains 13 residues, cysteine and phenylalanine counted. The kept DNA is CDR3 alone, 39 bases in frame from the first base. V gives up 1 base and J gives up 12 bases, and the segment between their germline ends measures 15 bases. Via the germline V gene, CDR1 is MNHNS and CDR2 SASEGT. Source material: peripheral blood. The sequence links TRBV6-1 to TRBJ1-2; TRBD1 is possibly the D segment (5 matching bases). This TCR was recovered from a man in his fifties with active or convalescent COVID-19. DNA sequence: TGTGCCAGCAGTGAAGTGGGGGGGTACTTTAACACCTTC. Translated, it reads CASSEVGGYFNTF.